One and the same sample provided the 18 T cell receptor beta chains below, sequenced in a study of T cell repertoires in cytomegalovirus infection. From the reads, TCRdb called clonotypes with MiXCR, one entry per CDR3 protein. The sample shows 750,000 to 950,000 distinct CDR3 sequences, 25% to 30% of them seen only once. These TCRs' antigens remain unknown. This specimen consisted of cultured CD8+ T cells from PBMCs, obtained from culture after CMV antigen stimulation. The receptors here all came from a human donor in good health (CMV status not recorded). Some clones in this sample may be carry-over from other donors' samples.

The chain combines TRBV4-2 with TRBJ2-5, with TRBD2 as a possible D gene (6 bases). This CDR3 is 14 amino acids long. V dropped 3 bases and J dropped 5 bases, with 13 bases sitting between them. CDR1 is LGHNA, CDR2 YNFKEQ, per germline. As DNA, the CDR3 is TGTGCCAGCAGCCAGATGCCAGGGAGGGAGACCCAGTACTTC. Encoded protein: CASSQMPGRETQYF.

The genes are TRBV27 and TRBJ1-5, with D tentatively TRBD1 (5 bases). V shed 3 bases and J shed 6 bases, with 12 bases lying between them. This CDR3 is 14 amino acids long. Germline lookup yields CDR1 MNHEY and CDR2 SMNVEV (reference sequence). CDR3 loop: CASSFGGDGQPQHF. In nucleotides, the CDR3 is TGTGCCAGCAGTTTCGGGGGTGATGGTCAGCCCCAGCATTTT.

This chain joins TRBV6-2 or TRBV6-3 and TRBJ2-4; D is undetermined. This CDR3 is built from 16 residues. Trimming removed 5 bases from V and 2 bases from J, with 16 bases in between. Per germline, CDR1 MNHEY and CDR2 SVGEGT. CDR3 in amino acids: CASSERASPPKNIQYF. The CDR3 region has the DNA TGTGCCAGCAGTGAACGGGCCTCTCCACCCAAAAACATTCAGTACTTC.

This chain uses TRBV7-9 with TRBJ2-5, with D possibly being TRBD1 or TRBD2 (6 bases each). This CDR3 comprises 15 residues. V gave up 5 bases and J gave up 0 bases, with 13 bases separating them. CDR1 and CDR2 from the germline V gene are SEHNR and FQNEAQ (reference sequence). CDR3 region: CASSNLGGNQETQYF. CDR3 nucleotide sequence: TGTGCCAGCAGCAACCTAGGGGGGAACCAAGAGACCCAGTACTTC.

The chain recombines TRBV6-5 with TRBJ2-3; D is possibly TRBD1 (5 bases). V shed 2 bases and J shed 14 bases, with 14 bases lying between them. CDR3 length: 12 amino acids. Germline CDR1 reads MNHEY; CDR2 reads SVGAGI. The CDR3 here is CASSYQGGPRYF. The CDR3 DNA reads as TGTGCCAGCAGTTACCAGGGCGGTCCCCGGTATTTT.

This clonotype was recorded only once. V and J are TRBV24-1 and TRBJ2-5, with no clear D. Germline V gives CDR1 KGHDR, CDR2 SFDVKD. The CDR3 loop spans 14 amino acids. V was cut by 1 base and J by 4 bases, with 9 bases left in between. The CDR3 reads CATSDFGQAETQYF. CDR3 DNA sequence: TGTGCCACCAGTGATTTTGGGCAGGCAGAGACCCAGTACTTC.

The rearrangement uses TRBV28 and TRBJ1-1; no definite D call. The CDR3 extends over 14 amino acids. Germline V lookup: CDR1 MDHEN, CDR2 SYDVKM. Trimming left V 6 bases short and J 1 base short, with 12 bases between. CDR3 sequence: CASRLTDGNTEAFF. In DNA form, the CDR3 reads TGTGCCAGCAGACTTACCGACGGGAACACTGAAGCTTTCTTT.

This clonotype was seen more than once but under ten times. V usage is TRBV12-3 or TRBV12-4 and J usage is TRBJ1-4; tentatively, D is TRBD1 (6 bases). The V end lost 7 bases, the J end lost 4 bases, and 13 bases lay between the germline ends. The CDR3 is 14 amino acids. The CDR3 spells CASKQGFLNEKLFF. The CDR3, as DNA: TGTGCCAGCAAACAGGGCTTCCTTAATGAAAAACTGTTTTTT.

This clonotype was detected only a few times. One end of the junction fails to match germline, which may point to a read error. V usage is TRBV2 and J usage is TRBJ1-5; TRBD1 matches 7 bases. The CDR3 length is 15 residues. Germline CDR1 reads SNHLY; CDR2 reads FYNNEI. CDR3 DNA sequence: TGTGCCAGTAGTGAGGGGGCTTATAGCAATCAGCCCCAGCATTTT. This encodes CASSEGAYSNQPQHF.

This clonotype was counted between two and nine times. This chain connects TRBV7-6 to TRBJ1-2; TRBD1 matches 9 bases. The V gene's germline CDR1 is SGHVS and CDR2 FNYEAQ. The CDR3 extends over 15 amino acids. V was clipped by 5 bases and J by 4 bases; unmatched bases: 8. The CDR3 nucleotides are TGTGCCAGCAGCCCTGAGGGACAGGGTGGCTATGGCTACACCTTC. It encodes CASSPEGQGGYGYTF.

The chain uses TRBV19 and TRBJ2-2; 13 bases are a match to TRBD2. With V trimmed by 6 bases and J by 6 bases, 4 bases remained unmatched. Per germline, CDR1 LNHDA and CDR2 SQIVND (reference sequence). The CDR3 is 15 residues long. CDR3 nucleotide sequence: TGTGCCAGTAGGGGACTAGCGGGGTCCGCCGGGGAGCTGTTTTTT. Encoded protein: CASRGLAGSAGELFF.

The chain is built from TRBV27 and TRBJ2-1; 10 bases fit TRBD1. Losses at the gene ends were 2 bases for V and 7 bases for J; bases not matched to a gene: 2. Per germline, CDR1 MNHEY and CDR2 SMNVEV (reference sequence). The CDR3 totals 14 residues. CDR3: CASSLRDRGNEQFF. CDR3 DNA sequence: TGTGCCAGCAGTTTAAGGGACAGGGGAAATGAGCAGTTCTTC.

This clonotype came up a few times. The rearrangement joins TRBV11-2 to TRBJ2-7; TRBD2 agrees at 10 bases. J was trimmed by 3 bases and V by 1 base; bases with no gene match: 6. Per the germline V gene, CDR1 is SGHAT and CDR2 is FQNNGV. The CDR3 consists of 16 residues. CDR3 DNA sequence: TGTGCCAGCAGCTTAGTTACTAGCGGGGACTACTACGAGCAGTACGTC. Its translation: CASSLVTSGDYYEQYV.

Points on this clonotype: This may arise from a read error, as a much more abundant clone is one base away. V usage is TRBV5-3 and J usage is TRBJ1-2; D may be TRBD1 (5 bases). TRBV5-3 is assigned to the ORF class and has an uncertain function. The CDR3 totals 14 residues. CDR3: CASGGVGGFYGHTF. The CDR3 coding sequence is TGTGCCAGCGGTGGCGTCGGGGGGTTCTATGGCCACACCTTC.

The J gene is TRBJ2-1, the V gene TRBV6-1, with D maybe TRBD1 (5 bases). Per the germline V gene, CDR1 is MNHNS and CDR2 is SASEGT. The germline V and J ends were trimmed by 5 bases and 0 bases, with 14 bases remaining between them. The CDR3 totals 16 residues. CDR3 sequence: CASSSEGVRSYNEQFF. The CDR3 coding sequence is TGTGCCAGCAGTTCGGAAGGGGTACGCTCCTACAATGAGCAGTTCTTC.

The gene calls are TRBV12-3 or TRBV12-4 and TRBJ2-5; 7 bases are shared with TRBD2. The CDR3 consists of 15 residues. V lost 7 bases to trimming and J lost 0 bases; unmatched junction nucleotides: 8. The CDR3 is CASKRGVEYQETQYF. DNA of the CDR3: TGTGCCAGCAAACGGGGGGTTGAGTACCAAGAGACCCAGTACTTC.

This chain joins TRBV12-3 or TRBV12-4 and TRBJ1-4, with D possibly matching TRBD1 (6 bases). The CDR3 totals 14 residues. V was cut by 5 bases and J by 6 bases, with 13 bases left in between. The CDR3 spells CASSRGQRDEKLFF. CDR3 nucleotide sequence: TGTGCCAGCAGTCGAGGACAGAGAGATGAAAAACTGTTTTTT.

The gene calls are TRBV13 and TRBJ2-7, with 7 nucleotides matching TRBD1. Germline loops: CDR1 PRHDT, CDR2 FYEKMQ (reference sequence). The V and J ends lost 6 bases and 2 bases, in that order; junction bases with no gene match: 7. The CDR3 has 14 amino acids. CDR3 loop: CASREQGSTYEQYF. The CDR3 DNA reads TGTGCCAGCAGGGAACAGGGGTCTACCTACGAGCAGTACTTC.